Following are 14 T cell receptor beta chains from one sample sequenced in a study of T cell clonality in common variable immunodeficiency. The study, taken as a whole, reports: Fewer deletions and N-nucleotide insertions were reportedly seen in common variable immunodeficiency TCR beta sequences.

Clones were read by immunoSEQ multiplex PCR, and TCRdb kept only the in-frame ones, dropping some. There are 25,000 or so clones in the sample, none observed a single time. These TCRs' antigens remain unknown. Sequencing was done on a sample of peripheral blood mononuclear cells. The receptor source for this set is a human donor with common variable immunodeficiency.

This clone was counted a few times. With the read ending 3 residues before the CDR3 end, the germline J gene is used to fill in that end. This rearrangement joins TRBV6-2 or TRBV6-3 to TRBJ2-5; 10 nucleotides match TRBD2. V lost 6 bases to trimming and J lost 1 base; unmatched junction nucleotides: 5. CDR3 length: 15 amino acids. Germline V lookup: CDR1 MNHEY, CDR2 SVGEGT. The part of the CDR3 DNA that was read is TGTGCCAGCAGCCCTTGGACTAGCGGCCAAGAGACC. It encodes CASSPWTSGQET. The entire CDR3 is CASSPWTSGQETQYF.

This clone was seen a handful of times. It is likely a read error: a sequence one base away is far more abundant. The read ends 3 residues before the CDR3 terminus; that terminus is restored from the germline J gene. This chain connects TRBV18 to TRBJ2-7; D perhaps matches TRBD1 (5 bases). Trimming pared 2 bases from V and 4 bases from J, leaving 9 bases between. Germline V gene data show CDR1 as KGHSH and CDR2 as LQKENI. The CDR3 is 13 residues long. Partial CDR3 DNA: TGTGCCAGCTCACCAGATGGGGCATACGAG. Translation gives CASSPDGAYE. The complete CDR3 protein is CASSPDGAYEQYF.

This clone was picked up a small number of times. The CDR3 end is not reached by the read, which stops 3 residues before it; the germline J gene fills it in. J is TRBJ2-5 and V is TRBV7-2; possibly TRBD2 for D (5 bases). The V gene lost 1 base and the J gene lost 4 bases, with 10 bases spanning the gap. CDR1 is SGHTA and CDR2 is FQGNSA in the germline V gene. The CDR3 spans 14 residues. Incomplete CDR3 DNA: TGTGCCAGCAGCTTAGAGACCCGGGGAGAGACC. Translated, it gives CASSLETRGET. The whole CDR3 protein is CASSLETRGETQYF. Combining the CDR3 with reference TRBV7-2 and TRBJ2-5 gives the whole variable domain GAGVSQSPSNKVTEKGKDVELRCDPISGHTALYWYRQSLGQGLEFLIYFQGNSAPDKSGLPSDRFSAERTGGSVSTLTIQRTQQEDSAVYLCASSLETRGETQYFGPGTRLLVL.

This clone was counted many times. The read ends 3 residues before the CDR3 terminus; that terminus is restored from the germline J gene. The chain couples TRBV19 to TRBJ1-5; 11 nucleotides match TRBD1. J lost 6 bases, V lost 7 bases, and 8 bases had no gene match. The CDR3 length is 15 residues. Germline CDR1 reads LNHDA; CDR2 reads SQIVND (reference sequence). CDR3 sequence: CASTAGQGAGQPQHF. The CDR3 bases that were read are TGTGCCAGTACCGCCGGACAGGGGGCTGGTCAGCCC.

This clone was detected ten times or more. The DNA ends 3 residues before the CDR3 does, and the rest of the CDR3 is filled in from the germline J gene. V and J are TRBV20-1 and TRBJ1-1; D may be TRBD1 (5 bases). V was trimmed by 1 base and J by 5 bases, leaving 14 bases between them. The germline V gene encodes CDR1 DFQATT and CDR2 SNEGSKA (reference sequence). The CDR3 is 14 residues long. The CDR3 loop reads CSARVARVGTEAFF. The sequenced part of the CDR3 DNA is TGCAGTGCTAGAGTCGCCAGGGTGGGAACTGAA.

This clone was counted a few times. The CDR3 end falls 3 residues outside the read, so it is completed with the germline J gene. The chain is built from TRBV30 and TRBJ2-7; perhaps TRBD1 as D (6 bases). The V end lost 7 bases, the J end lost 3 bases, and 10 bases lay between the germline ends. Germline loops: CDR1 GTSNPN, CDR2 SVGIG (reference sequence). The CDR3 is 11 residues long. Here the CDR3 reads CAYKGDYEQYF. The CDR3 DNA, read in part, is TGTGCCTACAAGGGGGACTACGAG. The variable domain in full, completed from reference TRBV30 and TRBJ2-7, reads SQTIHQWPATLVQPVGSPLSLECTVEGTSNPNLYWYRQAAGRGLQLLFYSVGIGQISSEVPQNLSASRPQDRQFILSSKKLLLSDSGFYLCAYKGDYEQYFGPGTRLTVT.

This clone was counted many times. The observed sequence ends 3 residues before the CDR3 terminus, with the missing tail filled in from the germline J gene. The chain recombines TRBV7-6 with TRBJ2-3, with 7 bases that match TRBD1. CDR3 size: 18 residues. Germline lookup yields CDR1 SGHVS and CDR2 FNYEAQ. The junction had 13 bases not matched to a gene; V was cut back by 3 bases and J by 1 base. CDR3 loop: CASSLSSTRGGGTDTQYF. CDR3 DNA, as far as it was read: TGTGCCAGCAGCTTGTCCAGTACCCGAGGGGGCGGCACAGATACG. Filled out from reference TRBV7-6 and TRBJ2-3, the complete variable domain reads GAGVSQSPRYKVTKRGQDVALRCDPISGHVSLYWYRQALGQGPEFLTYFNYEAQQDKSGLPNDRFSAERPEGSISTLTIQRTEQRDSAMYRCASSLSSTRGGGTDTQYFGPGTRLTVL.

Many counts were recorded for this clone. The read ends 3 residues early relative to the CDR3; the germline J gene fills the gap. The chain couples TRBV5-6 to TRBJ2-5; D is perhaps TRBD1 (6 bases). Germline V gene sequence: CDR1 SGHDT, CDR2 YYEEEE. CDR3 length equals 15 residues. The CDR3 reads CASSLGWDIELTQYF. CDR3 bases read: TGTGCCAGCAGCTTGGGATGGGACATTGAGCTTACC. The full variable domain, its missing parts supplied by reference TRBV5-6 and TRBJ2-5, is DAGVTQSPTHLIKTRGQQVTLRCSPKSGHDTVSWYQQALGQGPQFIFQYYEEEERQRGNFPDRFSGHQFPNYSSELNVNALLLGDSALYLCASSLGWDIELTQYFGPGTRLLVL.

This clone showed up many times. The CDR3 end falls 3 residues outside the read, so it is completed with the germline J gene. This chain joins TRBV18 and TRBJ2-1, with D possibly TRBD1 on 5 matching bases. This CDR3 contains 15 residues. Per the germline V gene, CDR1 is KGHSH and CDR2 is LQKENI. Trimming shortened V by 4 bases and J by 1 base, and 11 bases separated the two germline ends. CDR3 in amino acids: CASSQQATSYNEQFF. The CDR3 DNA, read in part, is TGTGCCAGCTCACAACAGGCCACATCCTACAATGAG.

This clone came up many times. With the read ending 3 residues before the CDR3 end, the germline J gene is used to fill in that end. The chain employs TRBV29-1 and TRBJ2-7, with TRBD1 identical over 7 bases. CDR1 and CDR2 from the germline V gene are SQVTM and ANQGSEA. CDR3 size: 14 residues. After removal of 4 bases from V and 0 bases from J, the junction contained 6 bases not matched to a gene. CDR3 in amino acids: CSVGKQGSSYEQYF. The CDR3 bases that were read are TGCAGCGTTGGAAAACAGGGGAGCTCCTACGAG.

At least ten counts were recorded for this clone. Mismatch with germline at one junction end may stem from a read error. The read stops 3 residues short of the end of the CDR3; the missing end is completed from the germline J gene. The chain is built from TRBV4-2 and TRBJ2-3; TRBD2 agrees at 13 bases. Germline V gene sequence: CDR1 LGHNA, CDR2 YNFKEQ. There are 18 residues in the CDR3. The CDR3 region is CASSQATSGGWDTDTQYF. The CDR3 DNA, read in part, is TGCGCCAGCAGCCAAGCGACTAGCGGGGGGTGGGACACAGATACG.

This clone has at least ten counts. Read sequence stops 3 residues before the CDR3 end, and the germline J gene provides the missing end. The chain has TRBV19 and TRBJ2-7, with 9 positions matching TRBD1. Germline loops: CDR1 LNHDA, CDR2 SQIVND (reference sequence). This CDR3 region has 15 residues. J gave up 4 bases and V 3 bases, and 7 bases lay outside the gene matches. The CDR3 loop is CASSIGQGFGYEQYF. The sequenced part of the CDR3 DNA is TGTGCCAGTAGTATCGGACAGGGGTTTGGTTACGAG.

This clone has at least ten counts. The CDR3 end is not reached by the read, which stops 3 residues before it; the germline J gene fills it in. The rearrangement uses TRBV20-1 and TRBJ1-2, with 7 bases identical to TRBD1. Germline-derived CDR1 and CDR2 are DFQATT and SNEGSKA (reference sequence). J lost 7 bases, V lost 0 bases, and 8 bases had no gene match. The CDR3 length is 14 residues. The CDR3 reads CSARDTLTGFGYTF. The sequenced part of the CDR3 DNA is TGCAGTGCTAGAGATACATTGACAGGGTTTGGC.

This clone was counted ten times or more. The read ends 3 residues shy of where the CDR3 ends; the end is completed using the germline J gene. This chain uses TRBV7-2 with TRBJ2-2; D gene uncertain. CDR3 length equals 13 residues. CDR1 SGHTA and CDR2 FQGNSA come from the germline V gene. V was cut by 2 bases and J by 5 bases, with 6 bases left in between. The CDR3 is CASSLMLTGELFF. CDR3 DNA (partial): TGTGCCAGCAGCTTAATGCTAACCGGGGAG.